This record looks at one T cell receptor (beta chain) sequence and its context. It lacks a known antigen. No qualities accompany the bases; no much larger clone lies one base away. TCRbeta CDR3 regions were amplified from genomic DNA using the immunoSEQ Assay, a bias-controlled multiplex PCR. The authors' pipeline ran thus. The number of nucleated cells in each sample was estimated by amplification of reference gene primers within the assay. To quantify the absolute abundance of each unique TCRbeta CDR3 rearrangement, sequence reads were collapsed and filtered. For each sample, productive Simpson clonality was calculated as the square root of Simpson's diversity index across productive rearrangements. As stored in TCRdb, this immuneACCESS dataset retains in-frame rearrangements with V and J assigned. A fraction of the clones does not appear; measured against another copy, unresolved V genes explain less than half of the discrepancy, and the remainder lacks a known reason. D and trimming were read from the DNA, whereas the V and J calls and clone size are those reported in that table. In this sample the table shows fewer than 90,000 clones, approximately 75% of which occur a single time. The biggest ten clones account for 4% to 5% of the sample.

This specimen belongs to a study of blood T cell repertoires in COVID-19 (dated by TCRdb to 2019 to 2021). Notes on the research overall: Samples covering the acute and convalescent phases of COVID-19 were provided by collaborators in the United States, Italy and Spain. The material from the prospective study consisted of cDNA or gDNA derived from T cells, B-cell-depleted T cells, or PBMCs. Deeply sampled blood TCRbeta repertoires from subjects exposed to, actively infected with, or recovered from COVID-19 were included in the dataset. A freely available public database, intended as a resource for researchers studying the immune response to SARS-CoV-2, is where the repertoires were released. The samples were drawn from the first 160 participants of the ongoing ImmuneRACE study and from 1,254 subjects provided by 6 global collaborators. The sample metadata nearly always contained a de-identified subject ID, COVID-19 status, age in years and sex. Where available, HLA class I and class II types were taken from metadata supplied by the sample provider and were not determined by assay-based typing. General study outcomes and caveats: The amount of clinical and demographic metadata varied by source and participant and was provided uncurated.

The collaborating institutions used their own protocols to collect whole blood in K2EDTA tubes. For TCRbeta analysis, collaborator samples were shipped as frozen whole blood, as isolated PBMCs, or as DNA extracted from either sample type. Sequencing was performed on peripheral blood. The source of this sequence is a woman between 50 and 59 years old with acute or convalescent COVID-19.

The nucleotide sequence reads as follows: TGTGCCAGCAGCAAAGACAGGGGCATGAACACTGAAGCTTTCTTT. It codes for CASSKDRGMNTEAFF. The rearrangement joined TRBV21-1 to TRBJ1-1; TRBD1, the table's D call, lacks a check against the DNA. TRBV21-1 is labeled a pseudogene. Including cysteine and phenylalanine, the CDR3 has 15 amino acids. Of all the DNA, just the CDR3 is kept, 45 bases in frame from base 1.